These T cell receptor beta chains were read from a single sample in a study of blood T cell repertoires in COVID-19. Some clones are missing from TCRdb's copy, which holds only in-frame ones; the method was immunoSEQ multiplex PCR. The table shows about 310,000 clones, with about 89% occurring only once. Sequencing was carried out using PBMCs or T cells enriched from blood (not recorded which). These receptors came from a woman aged 35 to 49 who had recovered from COVID-19. Each CDR3 is given with its conserved first and last residue. A D gene is named only where the DNA matches it firmly. Expanded clones are given a class, and other clones once, few, many or no size at all.

>TRBD1|TRBJ2-5|TRBV3-1/TRBV3-2|-
TGTGCCAGCAGCCTCGGGACAGGGCTAAGGGAGACCCAGTACTTC
CASSLGTGLRETQYF
>-|TRBJ2-3|TRBV12-3/TRBV12-4|-
TGTGCCAGCACCTTCCTAGGGGGAGATACGCAGTATTTT
CASTFLGGDTQYF
>-|TRBJ2-5|TRBV12-3/TRBV12-4|-
TGTGCCAGCAGCCCTGCGGAGACCCAGTACTTC
CASSPAETQYF
>TRBD1|TRBJ1-2|TRBV27|-
TGTGCCAGCAGTCCCGACAGGGTCTGGGGCTACACCTTC
CASSPDRVWGYTF
>-|TRBJ2-7|TRBV4-3|-
TGCGCCAGCAGCCAAGATTGGCGGACCTACGAGCAGTACTTC
CASSQDWRTYEQYF
>TRBD1|TRBJ2-7|TRBV28|-
TGTGCCAGCAGTCTGCCGGGACAGGGTTATTACGAGCAGTACTTC
CASSLPGQGYYEQYF
>-|TRBJ1-6|TRBV7-9|-
TGTGCCAGCAGCCCGTCGGAGGGGAAGGACTATGGTAATTCACCCCTCCACTTT
CASSPSEGKDYGNSPLHF
>-|TRBJ1-1|TRBV28|once
TGTGCCAGCAGTTTAAAGCTGAACACTGAAGCTTTCTTT
CASSLKLNTEAFF
>TRBD1|TRBJ1-3|TRBV28|-
TGTGCCAGCAGGGAACCGGGACAGCCAACTGGAAACACCATATATTTT
CASREPGQPTGNTIYF
>-|TRBJ1-1|TRBV28|-
TGTGCCAGTACGGCTCAGGACACTGAAGCTTTCTTT
CASTAQDTEAFF
>TRBD2|TRBJ2-3|TRBV7-9|-
TGTGCCAGCAGTCCCGGGACTAGCGGGGGCACAGATACGCAGTATTTT
CASSPGTSGGTDTQYF
>-|TRBJ2-2|TRBV6-1|-
TGTGCCAGCAGTGATTACTATCCCGGGGAGCTGTTTTTT
CASSDYYPGELFF
>-|TRBJ2-2|TRBV5-6|once
TGTGCCAGCAGCTTTCGGGTTTCGGCCGGGGAGCTGTTTTTT
CASSFRVSAGELFF
>-|TRBJ2-3|TRBV5-1|-
TGCGCCAGCAGCCCTCGAGGTGTCACAGATACGCAGTATTTT
CASSPRGVTDTQYF
>-|TRBJ2-6|TRBV11-3|-
TGTGCCAGCAGCTTGCGCTCAAGCTCTGGGGCCAACGTCCTGACTTTC
CASSLRSSSGANVLTF
>-|TRBJ1-1|TRBV18|-
TGTGCCAGCTCACCATACGAGGGCGGTGTGACCCAGAACACTGAAGCTTTCTTT
CASSPYEGGVTQNTEAFF
>-|TRBJ1-2|TRBV4-2|-
TGTGCCAGCAGCCAAGATGCGGGGGAGGGCTATGGCTACACCTTC
CASSQDAGEGYGYTF
>TRBD1|TRBJ1-1|TRBV28|-
TGTGCCAGCAGTCCCCTGACAGGGGGAGGGAACACTGAAGCTTTCTTT
CASSPLTGGGNTEAFF
>-|TRBJ1-3|TRBV9|-
TGTGCCAGCGCGGGGGATGCTGGAAACACCATATATTTT
CASAGDAGNTIYF
>-|TRBJ2-2|TRBV7-8|-
TGTGCCAGCAGCTTACTCGCGGGCCTCTCCGGGGAGCTGTTTTTT
CASSLLAGLSGELFF
>-|TRBJ2-7|TRBV11-3|-
TGTGCCAGCAGCTCCGCCCCGGGACTGTACTACGAGCAGTACTTC
CASSSAPGLYYEQYF
>TRBD1|TRBJ1-2|TRBV30|once
TGTGCCTGGAGCCTCACCGGACAGGGAGATGGCTACACCTTC
CAWSLTGQGDGYTF
>-|TRBJ1-5|TRBV19|-
TGTGCCAGTAGCCCCCCGGCAGGCCCCAATCAGCCCCAGCATTTT
CASSPPAGPNQPQHF
>TRBD1|TRBJ1-5|TRBV6-6|many
TGTGCCAGCTGCCGGACAGGGGGCTGGGGCAATCAGCCCCAGCATTTT
CASCRTGGWGNQPQHF
>-|TRBJ2-3|TRBV5-1|once
TGCGCCAGCAGCGGGTCAGGGACAGATACGCAGTATTTT
CASSGSGTDTQYF
>-|TRBJ2-7|TRBV14|-
TGTGCCAGCAGCCAAGGCCGTACAGGGAGTCACAAGCCCTACGAGCAGTACTTC
CASSQGRTGSHKPYEQYF
>TRBD1|TRBJ1-3|TRBV9|once
TGTGCCAGCAGCGGAGACAGGGCTGGAAACACCATATATTTT
CASSGDRAGNTIYF
>-|TRBJ1-1|TRBV12-3/TRBV12-4|-
TGTGCCAGCAGTGGACAGAAGAACACTGAAGCTTTCTTT
CASSGQKNTEAFF
>TRBD2|TRBJ2-5|TRBV5-6|-
TGTGCCAGCAGTCGGGGACTAGCGGGAGTAGGAGAGACCCAGTACTTC
CASSRGLAGVGETQYF
>-|TRBJ1-5|TRBV19|-
TGTGCCAGTAGTAGGGGGGAGTATACCCGGAATCAGCCCCAGCATTTT
CASSRGEYTRNQPQHF
>-|TRBJ1-6|TRBV28|-
TGTGCCAGCAGTTTTCGGGATTATTCACCCCTCCACTTT
CASSFRDYSPLHF
>-|TRBJ2-7|TRBV5-5|-
TGTGCCAGCACCAAGCTCCCGGGACAAAGATCCTACGAGCAGTACTTC
CASTKLPGQRSYEQYF
>TRBD1|TRBJ2-1|TRBV5-1|-
TGCGCCAGCAGCTTGAGCTATGGGGACAGGAGGGTAACTTGGAATGAGCAGTTCTTC
CASSLSYGDRRVTWNEQFF
>TRBD1|TRBJ2-3|TRBV15|-
TGTGCCACCAGCGGAAGACAGGGGACAGATACGCAGTATTTT
CATSGRQGTDTQYF
>TRBD1|TRBJ1-1|TRBV4-3|once
TGCGCCAGCAGCCAAGAACCGACCCCAGGGGGCTTGGGGAACACTGAAGCTTTCTTT
CASSQEPTPGGLGNTEAFF
>TRBD1|TRBJ1-1|TRBV30|-
TGTGCCTGGAGATTAACCGGGACAGTGAACACTGAAGCTTTCTTT
CAWRLTGTVNTEAFF
>TRBD1|TRBJ1-5|TRBV19|-
TGTGCCAGTAGTCTCGGACAGGGGGCTGGGGGCAATCAGCCCCAGCATTTT
CASSLGQGAGGNQPQHF
>TRBD1|TRBJ2-6|TRBV9|-
TGTGCCAGCAGCCCGACAGGGATTGCGACTGGGGCCAACGTCCTGACTTTC
CASSPTGIATGANVLTF
>-|TRBJ2-5|TRBV15|-
TGTGCCACCAGTCCTAGGGGGGGCGCCGGAGAGACCCAGTACTTC
CATSPRGGAGETQYF
>-|TRBJ2-1|TRBV5-4|-
TGTGCCAGCAGCTCCGACTCCGGATTTGAGCAGTTCTTC
CASSSDSGFEQFF
>TRBD1|TRBJ2-7|TRBV5-1|-
TGCGCCAGCAGCCCCCTGACAGGGTCCTCCATGAGACCGGGTGACGAGCAGTACTTC
CASSPLTGSSMRPGDEQYF
>-|TRBJ2-1|TRBV9|-
TGTGCCAGCAGCGACACGGGACATCTCTTTGGGGAGCAGTTCTTC
CASSDTGHLFGEQFF
>TRBD1|TRBJ1-2|TRBV28|-
TGTGCCAGCACTCCAGGGGGCATGGGCTATGGCTACACCTTC
CASTPGGMGYGYTF
>TRBD1|TRBJ1-3|TRBV30|-
TGTGCCTGGAAAATGGCCTACGGGACAGGGCTCTCTGGAAACACCATATATTTT
CAWKMAYGTGLSGNTIYF
>-|TRBJ1-4|TRBV28|-
TGTGCCAGCAGTCCAACCCACAGGGCAGTTAATGAAAAACTGTTTTTT
CASSPTHRAVNEKLFF
>-|TRBJ2-2|TRBV3-1/TRBV3-2|-
TGTGCCAGCACCCTAACGAACACCGGGGAGCTGTTTTTT
CASTLTNTGELFF
>TRBD1|TRBJ2-5|TRBV18|-
TGTGCCAGCTCAGCGGACAGGATGTCCCAGTACTTC
CASSADRMSQYF
>-|TRBJ2-1|TRBV7-9|-
TGTGCCAGCAGCTTATCTTCCGGACTGTCGTCCTACAATGAGCAGTTCTTC
CASSLSSGLSSYNEQFF
>TRBD1|TRBJ1-1|TRBV13|-
TGTGCCAGCAGCTCCAGACAGGGGTTGAACACTGAAGCTTTCTTT
CASSSRQGLNTEAFF
>-|TRBJ2-1|TRBV7-2|few
TGTGCCAGCAGCTCCCAAGGGGGGGGCTATGAGCAGTTCTTC
CASSSQGGGYEQFF
>-|TRBJ2-2|TRBV6-2/TRBV6-3|-
TGTGCCAGCAGTTACACCTACCGGGAGCTGTTTTTT
CASSYTYRELFF